The rows below give T cell receptor beta chains drawn from one sample of a study of cytomegalovirus exposure and HLA in healthy donors. Sequenced by immunoSEQ multiplex PCR; TCRdb stores in-frame clones only, minus some. The table lists about 160,000 clones, approximately 85% of them singletons. Sample: PBMCs. Receptors originate from a girl aged 2-10 years in good health and CMV-seropositive. CDR3s include the opening cysteine and the closing phenylalanine or tryptophan. The order of the fields is clone size, J gene, D gene, V gene, CDR3 protein, CDR3 DNA. A D gene is named only where the DNA matches it firmly. The listing skips clone size in some rows; elsewhere it reads once, few, many or a size class.

.,TRBJ1-5,TRBD1,TRBV27,CASSFRGIGQPQHF,TGTGCCAGCAGTTTCAGGGGGATCGGTCAGCCCCAGCATTTT
.,TRBJ2-7,.,TRBV7-3,CASSLGPLAYEQYF,TGTGCCAGCAGCTTAGGGCCGTTGGCCTACGAGCAGTACTTC
few,TRBJ1-6,TRBD1,TRBV6-4,CASSDGTGGSPLHF,TGTGCCAGCAGTGACGGGACAGGGGGCTCACCCCTCCACTTT
.,TRBJ2-5,.,TRBV10-1,CASRGATQETQYF,TGCGCCAGCAGGGGCGCGACCCAAGAGACCCAGTACTTC
.,TRBJ1-1,.,TRBV5-6,CASSLVGTYTEAFF,TGTGCCAGCAGCTTGGTGGGGACATACACTGAAGCTTTCTTT
.,TRBJ1-1,TRBD1,TRBV5-4,CASSRRTGLGNTEAFF,TGTGCCAGCAGCCGAAGGACAGGATTAGGTAACACTGAAGCTTTCTTT
.,TRBJ1-2,TRBD1,TRBV29-1,CSVEPFLDRGNGYTF,TGCAGCGTTGAACCTTTCCTGGACAGGGGGAATGGCTACACCTTC
.,TRBJ2-1,.,TRBV27,CASRGGSSYNEQFF,TGTGCCAGCAGGGGTGGGAGCTCCTACAATGAGCAGTTCTTC
large,TRBJ1-1,TRBD1,TRBV30,CAWGEQGRGSNTEAFF,TGTGCCTGGGGGGAACAGGGGCGAGGTTCAAACACTGAAGCTTTCTTT
.,TRBJ2-3,TRBD2,TRBV5-1,CASRTSGPTDTQYF,TGCGCCAGCAGGACTAGCGGACCTACAGATACGCAGTATTTT
once,TRBJ2-3,TRBD2,TRBV29-1,CSVDSSGTTDTQYF,TGCAGCGTAGACTCTAGCGGGACCACAGATACGCAGTATTTT
.,TRBJ2-7,TRBD1,TRBV28,CASSPATGDYEQYF,TGTGCCAGCAGCCCCGCGACAGGGGATTACGAGCAGTACTTC
.,TRBJ2-5,.,TRBV5-1,CASSLEGGETQYF,TGCGCCAGCAGCTTGGAAGGAGGCGAGACCCAGTACTTC
.,TRBJ2-4,.,TRBV6-5,CASRLGTGSGIQYF,TGTGCCAGCAGGTTGGGTACGGGGTCGGGCATTCAGTACTTC
.,TRBJ1-1,TRBD1,TRBV28,CASGQTGGAFF,TGTGCCAGCGGACAGACAGGGGGAGCTTTCTTT
.,TRBJ1-1,TRBD1,TRBV28,CASRRRAGGLEAFF,TGTGCCAGCAGGCGGCGGGCAGGGGGCCTTGAAGCTTTCTTT
.,TRBJ2-5,TRBD1,TRBV28,CASSLPVGGETQYF,TGTGCCAGCAGTTTACCTGTAGGGGGCGAGACCCAGTACTTC
.,TRBJ1-5,.,TRBV6-6,CASSSTGSSNQPQHF,TGTGCCAGCAGCTCAACAGGGTCGAGCAATCAGCCCCAGCATTTT
few,TRBJ2-1,.,TRBV1,CTSSYGTPNPSYNEQFF,TGCACCAGCAGCTATGGGACTCCCAACCCCTCCTACAATGAGCAGTTCTTC
.,TRBJ1-3,TRBD1,TRBV5-1,CASPPGTGEDTGNTIYF,TGCGCCAGCCCACCCGGGACAGGGGAGGACACTGGAAACACCATATATTTT
.,TRBJ2-1,TRBD2,TRBV19,CASSIDGLAGGEEQFF,TGTGCCAGTAGTATAGACGGACTAGCGGGAGGGGAAGAGCAGTTCTTC
.,TRBJ2-3,TRBD1,TRBV7-9,CASSLTGGTDTQYF,TGTGCCAGCAGCTTGACAGGGGGCACAGATACGCAGTATTTT
.,TRBJ2-7,TRBD2,TRBV7-8,CASSLAAGAYEQYF,TGTGCCAGCAGCTTAGCGGCGGGAGCATACGAGCAGTACTTC
few,TRBJ2-5,.,TRBV7-3,CASSLEVQETQYF,TGTGCCAGCAGCTTAGAGGTGCAAGAGACCCAGTACTTC
.,TRBJ2-5,.,TRBV9,CASSPSPSRQETQYF,TGTGCCAGCAGCCCCTCCCCTAGTCGTCAAGAGACCCAGTACTTC
.,TRBJ2-2,TRBD1,TRBV7-9,CASSLGSRGRPNTGELFF,TGTGCCAGCAGCTTAGGATCAAGGGGGCGCCCGAACACCGGGGAGCTGTTTTTT
.,TRBJ2-4,TRBD1,TRBV29-1,CSVEDPTGRDIQYF,TGCAGCGTTGAAGACCCGACAGGGAGAGACATTCAGTACTTC
.,TRBJ2-7,TRBD1,TRBV23-1,CASSRIPGQNTYEQYF,TGCGCCAGCAGTCGTATTCCGGGACAGAATACCTACGAGCAGTACTTC
.,TRBJ1-5,.,TRBV5-6,CASSLDRNQPQHF,TGTGCCAGCAGCTTGGACAGGAATCAGCCCCAGCATTTT
.,TRBJ2-2,.,TRBV15,CATSRVGAGELFF,TGTGCCACCAGCAGAGTCGGGGCCGGGGAGCTGTTTTTT
.,TRBJ2-1,TRBD2,TRBV5-1,CASSLKLAGVNEQFF,TGCGCCAGCAGCTTGAAGCTAGCGGGAGTGAATGAGCAGTTCTTC
.,TRBJ1-1,.,TRBV7-3,CASSPSSGGEAFF,TGTGCCAGCAGCCCGAGCTCAGGTGGTGAAGCTTTCTTT
.,TRBJ2-3,.,TRBV4-1,CASSQDLGSIVIGEDTDTQYF,TGCGCCAGCAGCCAAGACCTAGGCAGTATTGTTATAGGGGAGGACACAGATACGCAGTATTTT
.,TRBJ2-7,TRBD2,TRBV28,CASSGPTVALIVGTSREQYF,TGTGCCAGCAGTGGCCCCACGGTCGCTCTTATTGTGGGGACTAGCCGCGAGCAGTACTTC
.,TRBJ1-3,.,TRBV5-4,CASSYYDSFSGNTIYF,TGTGCCAGCAGCTACTATGACAGCTTCTCTGGAAACACCATATATTTT
few,TRBJ1-1,TRBD1,TRBV7-9,CASRLREGTAEAFF,TGTGCCAGCAGATTAAGAGAAGGGACAGCTGAAGCTTTCTTT
.,TRBJ2-4,.,TRBV28,CASSFSRIQYF,TGTGCCAGCAGTTTTTCCCGCATTCAGTACTTC
few,TRBJ1-2,.,TRBV2,CASVGTGKGYTF,TGTGCCAGCGTTGGAACAGGGAAGGGCTACACCTTC
.,TRBJ2-7,TRBD2,TRBV18,CASSPSMGKAGGSYEQYF,TGTGCCAGCTCACCCTCCATGGGTAAAGCGGGGGGCTCCTACGAGCAGTACTTC
few,TRBJ2-5,.,TRBV7-7,CASSSSRTQYF,TGTGCTAGCAGCTCAAGCCGGACCCAGTACTTC
.,TRBJ1-3,.,TRBV4-1,CASSQVWREGNTIYF,TGCGCCAGCAGCCAAGTTTGGAGGGAAGGAAACACCATATATTTT
few,TRBJ1-4,.,TRBV10-1,CASSEAGINEKLFF,TGCGCCAGCAGTGAAGCGGGGATTAATGAAAAACTGTTTTTT
once,TRBJ2-7,.,TRBV5-4,CASSLGGEVYEQYF,TGTGCCAGCAGCTTGGGGGGGGAGGTCTACGAGCAGTACTTC
.,TRBJ1-2,TRBD1,TRBV2,CASRRQGPNYGYTF,TGTGCCAGCAGGAGACAGGGTCCTAACTATGGCTACACCTTC
.,TRBJ2-5,TRBD2,TRBV4-1,CASRGSGRSQETQYF,TGCGCCAGCAGGGGTAGCGGGAGATCCCAAGAGACCCAGTACTTC
.,TRBJ2-3,TRBD2,TRBV7-9,CASSSSGKGTDTQYF,TGTGCCAGCAGCTCTAGCGGGAAAGGTACAGATACGCAGTATTTT
.,TRBJ2-5,.,TRBV2,CASSEYSARETQYF,TGTGCCAGCAGCGAGTATAGTGCTCGGGAGACCCAGTACTTC
.,TRBJ2-7,TRBD2,TRBV6-1,CASSAVASGSYEQYF,TGTGCCAGCAGTGCCGTGGCTAGCGGGTCCTACGAGCAGTACTTC
.,TRBJ2-2,TRBD2,TRBV4-1,CASSQVVAGGPAGELFF,TGCGCCAGCAGCCAAGTGGTGGCGGGAGGGCCTGCCGGGGAGCTGTTTTTT
few,TRBJ1-6,TRBD1,TRBV6-1,CASSEATGGGSPLHF,TGTGCCAGCAGTGAAGCGACAGGGGGCGGTTCACCCCTCCACTTT
.,TRBJ1-1,.,TRBV13,CASSLSGAFF,TGTGCCAGCAGCTTATCGGGAGCTTTCTTT
few,TRBJ2-6,TRBD1,TRBV6-4,CASSAQGAGANVLTF,TGTGCCAGCAGTGCTCAGGGGGCTGGGGCCAACGTCCTGACTTTC
.,TRBJ2-5,.,TRBV4-1,CASSQGAGRETQYF,TGCGCCAGCAGCCAAGGGGCTGGAAGGGAGACCCAGTACTTC
.,TRBJ1-2,TRBD1,TRBV5-5,CASSFRPGQGKQLWGYTF,TGTGCCAGCAGCTTTCGGCCGGGACAGGGCAAACAACTATGGGGCTACACCTTC
.,TRBJ1-2,.,TRBV4-1,CASSQESQGRVLYGYTF,TGCGCCAGCAGCCAAGAAAGTCAGGGAAGAGTGCTCTATGGCTACACCTTC
.,TRBJ1-3,.,TRBV5-4,CASSRSPQVNSGNTIYF,TGTGCCAGCAGCCGCTCCCCCCAGGTGAACTCTGGAAACACCATATATTTT
few,TRBJ1-4,.,TRBV4-1,CASSHGGGTDEKLFF,TGCGCCAGCAGCCACGGTGGGGGCACGGATGAAAAACTGTTTTTT
few,TRBJ2-3,TRBD1,TRBV6-4,CASSGTGGGTDTQYF,TGTGCCAGCAGTGGGACAGGGGGCGGCACAGATACGCAGTATTTT
.,TRBJ2-2,.,TRBV6-1,CASTEGNTGELFF,TGTGCCAGCACAGAGGGGAACACCGGGGAGCTGTTTTTT